A single sample is the source of the 3 T cell receptor beta chains below, sequenced in a study of T cell responses to AZD1222 COVID-19 vaccine. Repertoires were generated with immunoSEQ multiplex PCR, while TCRdb's copy carries only in-frame clones and drops some. The table shows over 85,000 clones, with 87% occurring only once. The specimen comprised peripheral blood, sampled on day 0 of AZD1222 vaccination. The receptors derive from an adult in good health.

V gene TRBV19 combines with J gene TRBJ1-5; 9 bases line up with TRBD1. V was clipped by 3 bases and J by 6 bases; unmatched bases: 6. CDR3 size: 15 residues. Germline V lookup: CDR1 LNHDA, CDR2 SQIVND (reference sequence). The CDR3 nucleotides are TGTGCCAGTAGTATCCTGACAGGGGGTAGTCAGCCCCAGCATTTT. As protein: CASSILTGGSQPQHF.

The V and J genes are TRBV6-1 and TRBJ1-6, with 7 positions matching TRBD1. Germline V gene sequence: CDR1 MNHNS, CDR2 SASEGT. The CDR3 loop spans 14 amino acids. Trimming cost V 2 bases and J 10 bases; bases outside gene matches: 5. CDR3 region: CASSEIGGSSPLHF. DNA of the CDR3: TGTGCCAGCAGTGAAATAGGGGGCAGCTCACCCCTCCACTTT.

V and J are TRBV2 and TRBJ1-2, with D perhaps TRBD1 (5 bases). V lost 3 bases to trimming and J lost 8 bases, with 13 bases between them. The CDR3 length is 13 residues. The germline gives CDR1 SNHLY, CDR2 FYNNEI. CDR3 sequence (DNA): TGTGCCAGCAGTGAGGGAGGGGTCTTAGGCTACACCTTC. Its protein product is CASSEGGVLGYTF.